The rows below give T cell receptor beta chains drawn from one sample of a study of OX40 agonist ivuxolimab in advanced cancers. Sequencing was performed with immunoSEQ multiplex PCR; in TCRdb, only in-frame clones are kept and a portion is missing. The data contain about 96,000 clones, approximately 80% of them singletons. The source material was CD4+ or CD8+ T cells sorted from blood, sampled in a trial of the OX40 agonist ivuxolimab. Receptor source: an adult with an advanced solid tumor such as melanoma, head and neck, liver or kidney cancer. The CDR3 runs from the conserved cysteine through the conserved F or W. D genes are given only for firm matches. Only some rows state a clone size, as once, few, many or a class for expanded clones.

>.|TRBV29-1|.|15|TRBJ1-1
TGCAGCTTCAGGGACGACCTCATAGGGGACACTGAAGCTTTCTTT
CSFRDDLIGDTEAFF
>.|TRBV9|.|15|TRBJ1-2
TGTGCCAGCAGCGTAGTATCAGGGCCCGGGGATGGCTACACCTTC
CASSVVSGPGDGYTF
>.|TRBV28|.|19|TRBJ1-5
TGTGCCAGCACTGTTGGGGCAGGGCATAATTTCCCCATCAATCAGCCCCAGCATTTT
CASTVGAGHNFPINQPQHF
>.|TRBV7-2|few|13|TRBJ1-5
TGTGCCAGCAGCTCGGGTGTCAATCAGCCCCAGCATTTT
CASSSGVNQPQHF
>.|TRBV11-2|.|12|TRBJ1-1
TGTGCCAGCACTGACATGAACACTGAAGCTTTCTTT
CASTDMNTEAFF
>TRBD1|TRBV27|.|17|TRBJ2-2
TGTGCCAGCAGTCCCCTATGGACAGGGTCGAACACCGGGGAGCTGTTTTTT
CASSPLWTGSNTGELFF
>.|TRBV2|.|13|TRBJ2-7
TGTGCCAGCAGTCTTCAGGGGGGGCACGAGCAGTACTTC
CASSLQGGHEQYF
>TRBD2|TRBV5-1|few|15|TRBJ2-1
TGCGCCAGCAGTCCCCTTAGCGGGGAATCGGGTGAGCAGTTCTTC
CASSPLSGESGEQFF
>.|TRBV19|.|15|TRBJ2-7
TGTGCCCAGTACGATCCAGGGGCGCGACACTACGAGCAGTACTTC
CAQYDPGARHYEQYF
>.|TRBV7-8|.|14|TRBJ1-2
TGTGCCAGCAGCTTATCGACAGCTAACTATGGCTACACCTTC
CASSLSTANYGYTF
>TRBD2|TRBV10-2|.|14|TRBJ2-7
TGCGCCAGCAGATTTGGGACTAGAGGCCACGAGCAGTACTTC
CASRFGTRGHEQYF
>.|TRBV19|.|16|TRBJ1-5
TGTGCCAGTAGTATATTCCCGGGGGCCGGCAATCAGCCCCAGCATTTT
CASSIFPGAGNQPQHF
>TRBD2|TRBV5-1|.|14|TRBJ2-3
TGCGCCAGCAGCGGTGGGAGGGGAGCAGATACGCAGTATTTT
CASSGGRGADTQYF
>TRBD2|TRBV7-6|.|15|TRBJ2-1
TGTGCCAGCAGCCGTAGCGGGAGCTCCTACAATGAGCAGTTCTTC
CASSRSGSSYNEQFF
>.|TRBV5-5|.|19|TRBJ2-7
TGTGCCAGCAGCTTGGTGGCAGGGCCCGGGATCCGACCCGTCTACGAGCAGTACTTC
CASSLVAGPGIRPVYEQYF
>.|TRBV7-9|.|13|TRBJ1-1
TGTGCCAGCAGCTCCCCCGGGGGCAGAGAAGCTTTCTTT
CASSSPGGREAFF
>TRBD2|TRBV15|.|17|TRBJ2-5
TGTGCCACCAGCAGAGACCTCCGGGGGGGGCCCCAAGAGACCCAGTACTTC
CATSRDLRGGPQETQYF
>.|TRBV4-3|.|16|TRBJ1-5
TGCGCCAGCAGCCAAGATCTAATCGCAAACAATCAGCCCCAGCATTTT
CASSQDLIANNQPQHF
>TRBD1|TRBV7-9|.|16|TRBJ2-7
TGTGCCAGCAGCTTGACCCCGGGACAGGGAGAATACGAGCAGTACTTC
CASSLTPGQGEYEQYF
>.|TRBV19|.|14|TRBJ1-3
TGTGCCAGTAGTATAGCTGCTCGTGGAAACACCATATATTTT
CASSIAARGNTIYF
>.|TRBV10-3|.|15|TRBJ1-5
TGTGCCATCAGTGAATCGCCGAATAGCAATCAGCCCCAGCATTTT
CAISESPNSNQPQHF
>.|TRBV5-1|once|16|TRBJ2-7
TGCGCCAGCAGCTTGGAACCGGGCCGATCTTCCTACGAGCAGTACTTC
CASSLEPGRSSYEQYF
>.|TRBV7-2|.|14|TRBJ2-7
TGTGCCAGCAGCTTTAAAGGGGGGGCGTACGAGCAGTACTTC
CASSFKGGAYEQYF
>TRBD2|TRBV18|.|14|TRBJ2-1
TGTGCCAGCTCACCGGGACTAAACTACAATGAGCAGTTCTTC
CASSPGLNYNEQFF
>TRBD1|TRBV2|few|15|TRBJ1-3
TGTGCCAGCAGTGACAGGGGGCCAACTGGAAACACCATATATTTT
CASSDRGPTGNTIYF
>.|TRBV7-8|.|12|TRBJ1-6
TGTGCCAGCAGCTCAAGGGGTTCACCCCTCCACTTT
CASSSRGSPLHF
>TRBD2|TRBV5-1|.|15|TRBJ2-1
TGCGCCAGCAGGCTGGAACTAGCGGGAGGGGATGAGCAGTTCTTC
CASRLELAGGDEQFF
>TRBD1|TRBV2|.|12|TRBJ1-4
TGTGCCAGTAGACAGGGGTGGCGAAAACTGTTTTTT
CASRQGWRKLFF
>.|TRBV6-5|.|14|TRBJ1-1
TGTGCCAGCAGTTACCGGACTCTGAACACTGAAGCTTTCTTT
CASSYRTLNTEAFF
>.|TRBV11-2|.|14|TRBJ2-2
TGTGCCAGCAGCAAGACAGGGAACACCGGGGAGCTGTTTTTT
CASSKTGNTGELFF
>TRBD1|TRBV6-6|.|15|TRBJ1-2
TGTGCCAGCTGGGGGGGACAGGGTATTGGTTGGGTCTACACCTTC
CASWGGQGIGWVYTF
>TRBD2|TRBV7-2|.|16|TRBJ2-7
TGTGCCAGCAGCTCACGGACTAGCGGGAGCTCCTACGAGCAGTACTTC
CASSSRTSGSSYEQYF
>TRBD1|TRBV6-5|.|16|TRBJ1-4
TGTGCCAGCAGTTACCGGTTGCAGGGGGCATATGAAAAACTGTTTTTT
CASSYRLQGAYEKLFF
>TRBD2|TRBV29-1|.|13|TRBJ2-7
TGCAGCGTTGAGACTAGCGGGGTCTACGAGCAGTACTTC
CSVETSGVYEQYF
>TRBD1|TRBV30|.|13|TRBJ1-2
TGTGCCTGGAGTGTGACAGGGTTGAATGGCTACACCTTC
CAWSVTGLNGYTF
>.|TRBV5-6|.|14|TRBJ1-2
TGTGCCAGCAGCTTGGTACAGGAGTTCTATGGCTACACCTTC
CASSLVQEFYGYTF
>.|TRBV7-6|.|15|TRBJ1-5
TGTGCCAGCAGCCCTGGGGCGGGGGGCGATCAGCCCCAGCATTTT
CASSPGAGGDQPQHF
>TRBD1|TRBV7-9|.|15|TRBJ1-4
TGTGCCAGCAGCCGGTCCGGGACAGGGACTGAAAAACTGTTTTTT
CASSRSGTGTEKLFF
>.|TRBV18|.|14|TRBJ1-1
TGTGCCAGCGCACCGGGTCGACAGAACACTGAAGCTTTCTTT
CASAPGRQNTEAFF
>.|TRBV6-1|.|12|TRBJ1-2
TGTGCCAGCAGAATCGGGCGGGATGGCTACACCTTC
CASRIGRDGYTF
>TRBD1|TRBV9|.|16|TRBJ2-3
TGTGCCAGCAAAAGGGGACAGGGCATTAGCACAGATACGCAGTATTTT
CASKRGQGISTDTQYF
>.|TRBV19|.|15|TRBJ2-1
TGTGCCAGTATTGGCGGGGCCAGCTCCTACAATGAGCAGTTCTTC
CASIGGASSYNEQFF